This is a list of T cell receptor beta chains from one sample in a study of cytomegalovirus exposure and HLA in healthy donors. Sequencing used immunoSEQ multiplex PCR; TCRdb keeps in-frame clones, though not all of them. The top ten clones hold 2% to 2.5% of a sample with under 150,000 clones, over 75% of them seen once. Sequencing used PBMCs. Receptors were obtained from a man aged 25-45 years in good health and CMV-seronegative. The CDR3 runs from the conserved cysteine through the conserved F or W. D genes are given only for firm matches. Clone size appears in some rows only: once, few, many, or a class for an expanded clone.

V gene	J gene	clone size	D gene	CDR3 DNA	CDR3 protein
TRBV10-1	TRBJ2-1	few	NA	TGCGCCAGCAGTGAAGGTCGGGAGTTTGCGGCCTATGAGCAGTTCTTC	CASSEGREFAAYEQFF
TRBV6-5	TRBJ2-7	few	TRBD1	TGTGCCGTCCGGGACAGGGCCTACGAGCAGTACTTC	CAVRDRAYEQYF
TRBV2	TRBJ2-7	NA	NA	TGTGCCAGCAGTGAAACGGACTTCTACGAGCAGTACTTC	CASSETDFYEQYF
TRBV10-1	TRBJ2-1	NA	TRBD1	TGCGCCAGCAGAGAGACAGGGGCGGATGAGCAGTTCTTC	CASRETGADEQFF
TRBV5-1	TRBJ2-7	NA	TRBD1	TGCGCCAGCAGCCTTGGGGGACAGGGACCCTACGAGCAGTACTTC	CASSLGGQGPYEQYF
TRBV19	TRBJ2-3	NA	TRBD2	TGTGCCAGTGTCGGACTAGGAAGGGAACTTGCATTCGATACGCAGTATTTT	CASVGLGRELAFDTQYF
TRBV7-9	TRBJ2-7	NA	NA	TGTGCCAGCAGCTTAGGAGGAGGGGCCTACGAGCAGTACTTC	CASSLGGGAYEQYF
TRBV9	TRBJ2-5	NA	TRBD2	TGTGCCAGCAGCGTAGGGGGGTGGGGCGGGGGGGAACAAGAGACCCAGTACTTC	CASSVGGWGGGEQETQYF
TRBV5-8	TRBJ1-1	once	NA	TGTGCCAGCAGCTTGGCTCCGGGTAACACTGAAGCTTTCTTT	CASSLAPGNTEAFF
TRBV19	TRBJ1-5	NA	TRBD1	TGTGCCAGTAGTATCGAGACAGGGAGGAGCAATCAGCCCCAGAATTTT	CASSIETGRSNQPQNF
TRBV29-1	TRBJ1-2	NA	TRBD1	TGCAGCGCTCCTACAGGGGCCCTCTATGGCTACACCTTC	CSAPTGALYGYTF
TRBV6-1	TRBJ1-4	NA	NA	TGTGCCAGCAGTGAATTCCAGACCGGGGCAACTAATGAAAAACTGTTTTTT	CASSEFQTGATNEKLFF
TRBV7-9	TRBJ1-2	NA	NA	TGTGCCAGCCGTAAAGAGTCAAACTATGGCTACACCTTC	CASRKESNYGYTF
TRBV19	TRBJ1-5	NA	NA	TGTGCCAGTAGTGTACGGGAGGTAAGCAATCAGCCCCAGCATTTT	CASSVREVSNQPQHF
TRBV28	TRBJ2-7	few	NA	TGTGCCAGCAGTCGTTTGGGAGACGAGCAGTACTTC	CASSRLGDEQYF
TRBV7-6	TRBJ2-1	NA	TRBD2	TGTGCCAGCAGCTTAGTCGGGACTAGCGGTTACAATGAGCAGTTCTTC	CASSLVGTSGYNEQFF
TRBV9	TRBJ2-7	NA	TRBD2	TGTGCCAGCAGCGTTGGACTAGCCGACTACGAGCAGTACTTC	CASSVGLADYEQYF
TRBV11-2	TRBJ1-1	NA	TRBD1	TGTGCCAGCACCGACAGGGTGAACACTGAAGCTTTCTTT	CASTDRVNTEAFF
TRBV7-2	TRBJ2-7	many	NA	TGTGCCAGCAGCCGTCAGGGTTCTGTAGGTGGCGAGCAGTACTTC	CASSRQGSVGGEQYF
TRBV2	TRBJ2-7	NA	TRBD2	TGTGCCAGCATCTTTGAACTAGCGGGTCGCGAGCAGTACTTC	CASIFELAGREQYF
TRBV5-6	TRBJ2-1	NA	NA	TGTGCCAGCAGCTTGTTAGCGGCCAATGAGCAGTTCTTC	CASSLLAANEQFF
TRBV20-1	TRBJ1-5	NA	NA	TGCAGTGCCTCGGACTTCGGGCCCCAGCATTTT	CSASDFGPQHF
TRBV4-2	TRBJ2-1	NA	NA	TGTGCCAGCAGCCAAGGATACGCGGGCAATGAGCAGTTCTTC	CASSQGYAGNEQFF
TRBV5-5	TRBJ2-5	NA	NA	TGTGCCAGCAGCCAGGAGGCTCATGCCGAGACCCAGTACTTC	CASSQEAHAETQYF
TRBV21-1	TRBJ2-3	NA	NA	TGTGCCAGTAGGGAGGGGCTAGCCCCCTTAGGGTGGACAGATACGCAGTATTTT	CASREGLAPLGWTDTQYF
TRBV4-1	TRBJ2-1	NA	TRBD2	TGCGCCAGCAGCCAAGAGGGACTAGCGGGGCGACCCTCCTACAATGAGCAGTTCTTC	CASSQEGLAGRPSYNEQFF
TRBV5-1	TRBJ2-1	NA	NA	TGCGCCAGCAGCTTGGGACGGGGTATAAATGAGCAGTTCTTC	CASSLGRGINEQFF
TRBV19	TRBJ2-1	NA	TRBD1	TGTGCCAGTAGTATATCAGGGGGCGTAAAATACAATGAGCAGTTCTTC	CASSISGGVKYNEQFF
TRBV11-2	TRBJ2-3	NA	TRBD2	TGTGCCAGCAGCTCCGGGGCACTAGCGGGAGTTGAGGATACGCAGTATTTT	CASSSGALAGVEDTQYF
TRBV7-7	TRBJ2-1	NA	TRBD2	TGTGCTAGCAGCTCGCTAGCGGGTCCCTACAATGAGCAGTTCTTC	CASSSLAGPYNEQFF
TRBV28	TRBJ2-7	NA	TRBD1	TGTGCCAGCAGTTCCGGGACAGGGGGCCCGCCAGCGGGGAGCTCCTACGAGCAGTACTTC	CASSSGTGGPPAGSSYEQYF
TRBV28	TRBJ2-7	NA	NA	TGTGCCAGCACACCGACAGACCCCTACGAGCAGTACTTC	CASTPTDPYEQYF